This entry features one T cell receptor (beta chain) sequence. Its target is unknown. The data derive from a study of T-cell memory formation after mild COVID-19. Whole-study results and caveats: The finding that pre-infection memory included some responding clones suggested that cross-reactive memory joined.

5'RACE, which relied on constant-segment primers, yielded TCR alpha and TCR beta cDNA libraries carrying sample barcodes and UMIs. TCRdb re-called the 5' RACE reads with MiXCR, one entry per CDR3 protein. The sample lists about 430,000 distinct CDR3 sequences, roughly a quarter occurring once. The CDR3 runs 15 residues. Germline V gene lookup returns CDR1 SEHNR and CDR2 FQNEAQ (reference sequence). The V gene lost 4 bases and the J gene lost 5 bases, with 18 bases spanning the gap. The sequence came from an adult woman who had mild COVID-19 (a few samples of this study predate the infection). Cell type and time point are not known. V and J are TRBV7-9 and TRBJ2-7; D not resolved. Specimen: PBMCs or a T cell subset sorted from them (not recorded which). CDR3 nucleotides: TGTGCCAGCAGCTCCACCGTGGGTTTCGGCAACGAGCAGTACTTC. The encoded protein is CASSSTVGFGNEQYF.